The sequence of this T cell receptor beta chain was determined in a study of T cell responses to AZD1222 COVID-19 vaccine. The germline gives CDR1 KGHSH, CDR2 LQKENI. The CDR3 loop spans 14 amino acids. V dropped 5 bases and J dropped 2 bases, with 13 bases sitting between them. Measured with immunoSEQ multiplex PCR; TCRdb has only the in-frame clones, and not every one. The profile shows some 140,000 clones, about 90% of them singletons. The sequence was collected from an adult who received the AZD1222 COVID-19 vaccine. The chain has TRBV18 and TRBJ2-7; D may correspond to TRBD1 or TRBD2 (5 bases each). The sequencing here drew on peripheral blood, taken 28 days after the second AZD1222 dose. The CDR3 region has the DNA TGTGCCAGCTCAGTCCGGGACGAGACCTACGAGCAGTACTTC. Translating it yields CASSVRDETYEQYF.